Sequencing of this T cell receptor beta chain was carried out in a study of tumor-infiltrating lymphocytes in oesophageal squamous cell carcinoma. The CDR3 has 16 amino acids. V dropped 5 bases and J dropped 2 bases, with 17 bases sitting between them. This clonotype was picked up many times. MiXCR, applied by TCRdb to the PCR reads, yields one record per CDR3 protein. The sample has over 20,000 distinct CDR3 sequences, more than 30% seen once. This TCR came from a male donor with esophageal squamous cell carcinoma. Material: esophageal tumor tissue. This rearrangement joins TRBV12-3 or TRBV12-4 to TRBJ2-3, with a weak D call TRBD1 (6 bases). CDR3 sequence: CASSPTGNRYTDTQYF. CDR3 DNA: TGTGCCAGCAGTCCCACAGGGAATCGGTACACAGATACGCAGTATTTT.